Listed here are 15 T cell receptor beta chains from one sample, sequenced in a study of OX40 agonist ivuxolimab in advanced cancers. Profiled with immunoSEQ multiplex PCR; TCRdb holds only in-frame clones, not every one. The table shows approximately 60,000 clones, with 65% to 90% occurring only once. This specimen consisted of CD4+ or CD8+ T cells sorted from blood, obtained in a trial of the OX40 agonist ivuxolimab. The source is an adult with an advanced solid tumor such as melanoma, head and neck, liver or kidney cancer.

V usage is TRBV11-2 and J usage is TRBJ2-5; the D gene is possibly TRBD1 (6 bases). This CDR3 comprises 13 residues. Looked up from germline, CDR1 is SGHAT and CDR2 is FQNNGV. Between the trimmed V and J ends, which lost 3 bases and 4 bases, there was a span of 9 bases. The CDR3 nucleotides are TGTGCCAGCAGCTTTGGCAGGGGAGAGACCCAGTACTTC. This gives the protein CASSFGRGETQYF.

V is TRBV4-1 and J is TRBJ2-5; D remains ambiguous. With 0 bases removed from V and 0 bases from J, the gap between germline ends came to 5 bases. This CDR3 has 14 residues. Germline CDR1 is MGHRA and CDR2 is YSYEKL. The CDR3 nucleotides read TGCGCCAGCAGCCAAGATATCAACCAAGAGACCCAGTACTTC. It translates to CASSQDINQETQYF.

CDR3 nucleotides: TGTGCCAGCAGCTTAGAAATTGAGAATCCAGCTTTCTTT. It encodes CASSLEIENPAFF. The J gene is TRBJ1-1, the V gene TRBV11-1; no firm D call. V gave up 1 base and J gave up 10 bases, with 13 bases separating them. The germline V gene encodes CDR1 SGHAT and CDR2 FQDESV (reference sequence). The CDR3 has 13 amino acids.

The rearrangement joins TRBV18 to TRBJ1-2; D is unresolved. Trimming cost V 3 bases and J 4 bases, with 18 bases left between them. The CDR3 is made up of 16 amino acids. From germline, CDR1 is KGHSH and CDR2 LQKENI. The CDR3 spells CASSPPIISSGYGYTF. Written as DNA, the CDR3 is TGTGCCAGCTCACCTCCTATCATCAGCTCAGGCTATGGCTACACCTTC.

The V gene is TRBV7-6, the J gene TRBJ2-5; 7 positions agree with TRBD1. The J segment lost 2 bases and the V segment lost 1 base, leaving 10 bases of the junction unmatched. The CDR3 is 17 amino acids. Per germline, CDR1 SGHVS and CDR2 FNYEAQ. The CDR3 here is CASSLVSRGFGQETQYF. CDR3 in DNA: TGTGCCAGCAGCTTAGTAAGCAGGGGGTTTGGGCAAGAGACCCAGTACTTC.

The chain employs TRBV2 and TRBJ2-5; D is unresolved. V was pared by 6 bases and J by 1 base, with 12 bases between. This CDR3 spans 14 amino acids. Germline-derived CDR1 and CDR2 are SNHLY and FYNNEI. CDR3 bases: TGTGCCAGCAGGGGCGGAGTAATCCAAGAGACCCAGTACTTC. This gives the protein CASRGGVIQETQYF. Supplemented by reference TRBV2 and TRBJ2-5, the full variable domain reads EPEVTQTPSHQVTQMGQEVILRCVPISNHLYFYWYRQILGQKVEFLVSFYNNEISEKSEIFDDQFSVERPDGSNFTLKIRSTKLEDSAMYFCASRGGVIQETQYFGPGTRLLVL.

This clone has only a few counts. J is TRBJ2-7 and V is TRBV19; 8 nucleotides line up with TRBD2. The germline CDR1 and CDR2 sequences are LNHDA and SQIVND (reference sequence). With 8 bases clipped from V and 7 bases from J, the junction kept 10 bases outside the gene matches. CDR3 length equals 13 residues. The CDR3 sequence: CASSTGTREEQYF. CDR3 sequence (DNA): TGTGCCAGTTCAACCGGGACTAGAGAAGAGCAGTACTTC.

The gene calls are TRBV30 and TRBJ2-2; 7 nucleotides agree with TRBD2. Germline V gene data show CDR1 as GTSNPN and CDR2 as SVGIG (reference sequence). CDR3 size: 14 residues. Trimming removed 2 bases from V and 5 bases from J; junction bases left unmatched: 5. The CDR3 reads CAWSTLAETGELFF. CDR3 nucleotides: TGTGCCTGGAGTACCCTAGCGGAGACCGGGGAGCTGTTTTTT.

This clone was observed a single time. The chain is built from TRBV2 and TRBJ1-2; 8 bases agree with TRBD1. Germline V lookup: CDR1 SNHLY, CDR2 FYNNEI. Unmatched junction bases numbered 9, after V lost 2 bases and J lost 4 bases. There are 16 residues in the CDR3. The DNA of the CDR3 is TGTGCCAGCAGTGAATTCCGACAGGGGAGGACCTATGGCTACACCTTC. Residues: CASSEFRQGRTYGYTF.

This chain links TRBV6-5 with TRBJ1-1; D not certain. Germline V CDR1 and CDR2: MNHEY, SVGAGI. The V end was cut by 2 bases, the J end by 6 bases, with 13 bases between. The CDR3 consists of 14 residues. For the CDR3, the DNA is TGTGCCAGCAGTTACCCCGCCAGTGGGTCTGAAGCTTTCTTT. This gives the protein CASSYPASGSEAFF.

The chain employs TRBV11-2 and TRBJ1-2; TRBD1 matches at 11 bases. CDR3 length equals 14 residues. In germline, CDR1 is SGHAT, CDR2 FQNNGV. V shed 5 bases and J 7 bases; nucleotides not matched to a gene: 6. The DNA for the CDR3 is TGTGCCAGCAGCCTAGGACAGGGGGCCGCTGGCTACACCTTC. This encodes CASSLGQGAAGYTF.

This clone was recorded a few times. The chain recombines TRBV4-2 with TRBJ2-5; weak D call: TRBD2 (6 bases). The CDR3 is 16 amino acids. Trimming took 1 base from V and 1 from J, leaving 13 bases between them. Germline V lookup: CDR1 LGHNA, CDR2 YNFKEQ. This CDR3 reads CASSQGRQGGQETQYF. DNA for the CDR3: TGTGCCAGCAGCCAAGGGCGTCAGGGAGGCCAAGAGACCCAGTACTTC.

V is TRBV29-1 and J is TRBJ1-2; D not resolved. V shed 4 bases and J shed 8 bases, with 17 bases lying between them. Germline V gene lookup returns CDR1 SQVTM and CDR2 ANQGSEA. This CDR3 contains 13 residues. CDR3 sequence (DNA): TGCAGCGTTGCCACCGGGAGGTTCGGAGGCTACACCTTC. Translation gives CSVATGRFGGYTF.

This rearrangement joins TRBV11-2 to TRBJ2-7; D call uncertain. V was clipped by 4 bases and J by 3 bases, with 7 bases between them. Germline CDR1 is SGHAT and CDR2 is FQNNGV. The CDR3 has 12 residues. The CDR3 sequence: CASSSDFYEQYF. Here the CDR3 DNA reads TGTGCCAGCAGCTCGGATTTCTACGAGCAGTACTTC.

Worth noting for this clone: This may come from a read error, since a much larger clone is one base off. This chain joins TRBV11-3 and TRBJ1-3; TRBD1 matches at 10 bases. The CDR3 is 15 amino acids. With 5 bases clipped from V and 4 bases from J, the junction kept 5 bases outside the gene matches. Germline-derived CDR1 and CDR2 are SGHNT and YENEEA. CDR3 sequence (DNA): TGTGCCAGCAGCCCGGGACAGGGGCTCGGAAACACCATATATTTT. It codes for CASSPGQGLGNTIYF.